The entry below describes one TCR beta chain. Its specificity is unknown. Deletions cut 1 base from V and 7 bases from J, with 12 bases between. Germline CDR1 and CDR2: MGHRA and YSYEKL. This CDR3 spans 14 amino acids. This specimen belongs to a study of response to subunit inactivated influenza vaccine. Findings and caveats of the study: That few new T cells are recruited by each seasonal influenza vaccination was the authors' suggestion.

TCRdb independently ran MiXCR on the RT-PCR reads; one entry per CDR3 protein. The table has hundreds of thousands of distinct CDR3 sequences, less than 10% seen once. This receptor was identified in a man aged 45-69 years who received an inactivated influenza vaccine. The input for sequencing was PBMCs from blood, taken about 23 months after vaccination. The V gene is TRBV4-1, the J gene TRBJ2-3; TRBD2 might be the D (5 bases). DNA for the CDR3: TGCGCCAGCAGCCAAGCCGAGGGTACGAATACGCAGTATTTT. Translated, it gives CASSQAEGTNTQYF.